The clone carrying this TCR beta chain was detected many times. The entry originates in a study of CD8+CD57+ T cells in acquired aplastic anemia. Genomic DNA, the template, was used for profiling of the TCR beta VDJ and CDR3. In TCRdb, the reads were re-called with MiXCR into one record per CDR3 protein. The sample has under 200,000 distinct CDR3 sequences; 40% to 50% are singletons. CDR1 and CDR2 (germline): DFQATT, SNEGSKA (reference sequence). CDR3 length: 15 residues. V was trimmed by 1 base and J by 0 bases, leaving 13 bases between them. Whoever was chosen for sequencing had shown CD8+CD57+ cell expansion by flow cytometry.

The sample was sorted CD4+, CD8+, or CD8+CD57+ T cells (not recorded which) from PBMCs. The TCR was taken from a human donor with aplastic anemia. This chain joins TRBV20-1 and TRBJ2-7; tentatively, D is TRBD1 (5 bases). The CDR3 here is CSARVGAAFSYEQYF. DNA for the CDR3: TGCAGTGCTAGAGTTGGGGCAGCTTTCTCCTACGAGCAGTACTTC.